These 11 T cell receptor beta chains came from one sample sequenced in a study of cytomegalovirus exposure and HLA in healthy donors listed by TCRdb under 2017. The library came from the immunoSEQ multiplex PCR assay. For the multiplex PCR, a mixture combining 60 forward primers for TCR Vbeta segments and 13 reverse primers for TCR Jbeta segments was used. TCRdb took over this immuneACCESS table, retaining in-frame rearrangements with V and J assigned. Such tables are incomplete; in checked studies, under half of the missing clones stem from an unresolved V gene, and the remainder is unexplained. The sample data list about 140,000 clones, and 70% to 80% of these were observed just once. The top ten clonotypes cover roughly 6.8% of the sample. The sequenced material came from PBMCs. Source of these receptors: a man aged 40-49 years in good health and CMV-seropositive.

J is TRBJ2-7 and V is TRBV11-3; D is possibly TRBD2 (5 bases). Trimming cost V 5 bases and J 3 bases, with 17 bases left between them. There are 15 residues in the CDR3. Germline assignment: CDR1 SGHNT and CDR2 YENEEA. The CDR3 is CASSLRSGSLYEQYF. CDR3 nucleotides: TGTGCCAGCAGCCTCCGCAGCGGCAGCCTCTACGAGCAGTACTTC. The full variable domain, rest sourced from reference TRBV11-3 and TRBJ2-7, is EAGVVQSPRYKIIEKKQPVAFWCNPISGHNTLYWYLQNLGQGPELLIRYENEEAVDDSQLPKDRFSAERLKGVDSTLKIQPAELGDSAVYLCASSLRSGSLYEQYFGPGTRLTVT.

CDR3 in amino acids: CASSGTGYDTQYF. For the CDR3, the DNA is TGTGCCAGCAGTGGGACTGGCTACGATACGCAGTATTTT. The chain has TRBV28 and TRBJ2-3, with D possibly being TRBD2 (6 bases). Trimming shortened V by 5 bases and J by 6 bases, and 12 bases separated the two germline ends. The germline CDR1 and CDR2 sequences are MDHEN and SYDVKM. The CDR3 length is 13 residues.

The gene calls are TRBV7-6 and TRBJ1-5; 9 bases are shared with TRBD1. V shed 1 base and J 3 bases; nucleotides not matched to a gene: 1. In germline, CDR1 is SGHVS, CDR2 FNYEAQ. The CDR3 is 15 residues long. The CDR3 nucleotides are TGTGCCAGCAGCTTAGGGACAGGGGTCAATCAGCCCCAGCATTTT. It encodes CASSLGTGVNQPQHF.

This sequence joins TRBV2 and TRBJ2-4; TRBD1 agrees at 7 bases. V was pared by 6 bases and J by 8 bases, with 4 bases of the junction left unmatched. The CDR3 is 12 residues long. Germline CDR1 SNHLY, CDR2 FYNNEI. The CDR3 DNA reads TGTGCCAGCAGAGACAGGGATTACATTCAGTACTTC. It translates to CASRDRDYIQYF.

CDR3 coding DNA: TGTGCCAGCAGCCTCGTCTACGGCACTGAAGCTTTCTTT. This encodes CASSLVYGTEAFF. This chain joins TRBV28 and TRBJ1-1; no reliable D call. V lost 6 bases and J lost 4, with 12 bases in between. This CDR3 region has 13 residues. The germline V gene encodes CDR1 MDHEN and CDR2 SYDVKM.

This chain links TRBV6-5 with TRBJ2-1, with 8 nucleotides matching TRBD2. V gave up 5 bases and J gave up 2 bases; unmatched junction bases: 5. Germline V gene sequence: CDR1 MNHEY, CDR2 SVGAGI. The length of the CDR3 is 15 residues. The CDR3 protein is CASSPLSGTYNEQFF. CDR3 bases: TGTGCCAGCAGTCCCCTTAGCGGGACCTACAATGAGCAGTTCTTC.

The chain joins TRBV7-9 to TRBJ2-7; D is possibly TRBD2 (6 bases). V lost 5 bases and J lost 2, with 13 bases in between. Germline V gives CDR1 SEHNR, CDR2 FQNEAQ (reference sequence). The CDR3 covers 14 residues. CDR3 residues: CASSQGLTAYEQYF. CDR3 coding DNA: TGTGCCAGCAGCCAGGGACTTACCGCCTACGAGCAGTACTTC.

The V and J genes are TRBV19 and TRBJ1-5; no clear D. In germline, CDR1 is LNHDA, CDR2 SQIVND (reference sequence). Trimming pared 8 bases from V and 2 bases from J, leaving 10 bases between. The CDR3 consists of 13 residues. CDR3 protein: CASGGLGNQPQHF. The CDR3 DNA reads as TGTGCCAGTGGTGGGCTCGGCAATCAGCCCCAGCATTTT.

CDR3 sequence: CASISRQGPDTQYF. In DNA form, the CDR3 reads TGTGCCAGCATAAGTCGACAGGGCCCAGATACGCAGTATTTT. The chain links TRBV2 to TRBJ2-3, with 7 bases fitting TRBD1. Per germline, CDR1 SNHLY and CDR2 FYNNEI. The J segment lost 4 bases and the V segment lost 7 bases, leaving 8 bases of the junction unmatched. CDR3 length: 14 residues. Full variable domain (outside the CDR3, taken from reference TRBV2 and TRBJ2-3): EPEVTQTPSHQVTQMGQEVILRCVPISNHLYFYWYRQILGQKVEFLVSFYNNEISEKSEIFDDQFSVERPDGSNFTLKIRSTKLEDSAMYFCASISRQGPDTQYFGPGTRLTVL.

The rearrangement links TRBV27 to TRBJ2-2, with 10 bases lining up with TRBD2. The V gene's germline CDR1 is MNHEY and CDR2 SMNVEV (reference sequence). Germline trimming cut 5 bases from V and 3 bases from J; bases unmatched to any gene: 3. The length of the CDR3 is 15 residues. CDR3: CASSVGLADTGELFF. The DNA for the CDR3 is TGTGCCAGCAGTGTAGGACTAGCGGACACCGGGGAGCTGTTTTTT.

This sequence joins TRBV7-6 and TRBJ2-1; 9 positions agree with TRBD1. V trimming: 5 bases; J trimming: 5 bases; junction bases outside the gene matches: 7. The CDR3 covers 15 residues. Germline assignment: CDR1 SGHVS and CDR2 FNYEAQ. The chain's CDR3 is CASSLLRQGDNEQFF. The CDR3 region has the DNA TGTGCCAGCAGCCTCTTGAGACAGGGGGACAATGAGCAGTTCTTC. The full variable domain, its missing parts supplied by reference TRBV7-6 and TRBJ2-1, is GAGVSQSPRYKVTKRGQDVALRCDPISGHVSLYWYRQALGQGPEFLTYFNYEAQQDKSGLPNDRFSAERPEGSISTLTIQRTEQRDSAMYRCASSLLRQGDNEQFFGPGTRLTVL.